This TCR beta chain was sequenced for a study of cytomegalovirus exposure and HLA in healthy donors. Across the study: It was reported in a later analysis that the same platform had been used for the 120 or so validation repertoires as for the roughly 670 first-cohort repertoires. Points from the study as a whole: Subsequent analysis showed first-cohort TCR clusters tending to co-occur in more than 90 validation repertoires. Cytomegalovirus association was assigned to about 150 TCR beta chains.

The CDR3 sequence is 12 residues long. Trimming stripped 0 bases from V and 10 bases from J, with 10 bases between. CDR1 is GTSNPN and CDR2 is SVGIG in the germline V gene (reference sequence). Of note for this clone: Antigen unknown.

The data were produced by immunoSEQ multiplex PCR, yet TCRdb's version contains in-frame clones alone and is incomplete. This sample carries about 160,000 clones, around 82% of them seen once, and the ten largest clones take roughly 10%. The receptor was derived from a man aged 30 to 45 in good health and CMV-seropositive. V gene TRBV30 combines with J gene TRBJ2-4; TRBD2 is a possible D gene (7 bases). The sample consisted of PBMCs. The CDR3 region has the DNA TGTGCCTGGAGTGTACAGGGAGGGATTCAGTACTTC. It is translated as CAWSVQGGIQYF.